This TCR beta chain is from a study of early T cells in non-severe SARS-CoV-2 infection. Using its own MiXCR run on the 5' RACE reads, TCRdb lists one record per CDR3 protein. The repertoire holds about 26,000 distinct CDR3 sequences, with about 4% as singletons. CDR1 is KGHSH and CDR2 is LQKENI in the germline V gene. V lost 0 bases and J lost 3, with 8 bases in between. This CDR3 is built from 14 residues. Sample: whole blood. The V gene is TRBV18, the J gene TRBJ1-1, with D possibly matching TRBD1 (6 bases). The sequence derives from an adult who was a healthcare worker with PCR-confirmed SARS-CoV-2 infection or an uninfected control (not recorded which). Written as DNA, the CDR3 is TGTGCCAGCTCACCACCCCCAGGGGACACTGAAGCTTTCTTT. This encodes CASSPPPGDTEAFF.